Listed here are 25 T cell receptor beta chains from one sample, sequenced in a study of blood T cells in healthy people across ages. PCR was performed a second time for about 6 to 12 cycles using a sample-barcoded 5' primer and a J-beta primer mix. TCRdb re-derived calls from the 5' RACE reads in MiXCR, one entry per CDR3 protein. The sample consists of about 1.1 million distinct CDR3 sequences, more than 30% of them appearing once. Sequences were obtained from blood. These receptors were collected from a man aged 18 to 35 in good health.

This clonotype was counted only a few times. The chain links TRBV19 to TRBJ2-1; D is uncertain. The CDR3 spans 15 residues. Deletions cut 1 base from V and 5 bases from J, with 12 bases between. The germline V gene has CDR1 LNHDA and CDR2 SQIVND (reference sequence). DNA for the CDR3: TGTGCCAGTAGTATAGGGCTGATAAACCACAATGAGCAGTTCTTC. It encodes CASSIGLINHNEQFF.

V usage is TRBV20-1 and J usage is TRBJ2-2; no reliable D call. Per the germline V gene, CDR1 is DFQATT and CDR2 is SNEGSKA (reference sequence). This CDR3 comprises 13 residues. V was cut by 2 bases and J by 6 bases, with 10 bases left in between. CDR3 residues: CSARRADAGELFF. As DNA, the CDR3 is TGCAGTGCTAGAAGGGCCGACGCCGGGGAGCTGTTTTTT.

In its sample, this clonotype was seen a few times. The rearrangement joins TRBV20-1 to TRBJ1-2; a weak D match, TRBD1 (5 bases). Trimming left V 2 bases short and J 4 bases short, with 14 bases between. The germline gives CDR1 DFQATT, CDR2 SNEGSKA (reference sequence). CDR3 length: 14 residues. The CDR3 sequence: CSARLVGDSYGYTF. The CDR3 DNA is TGCAGTGCTAGATTGGTGGGAGACAGCTATGGCTACACCTTC.

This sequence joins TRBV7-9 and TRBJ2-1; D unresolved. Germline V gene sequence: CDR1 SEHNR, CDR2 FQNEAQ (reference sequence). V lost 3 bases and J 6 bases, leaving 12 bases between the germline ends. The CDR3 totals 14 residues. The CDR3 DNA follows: TGTGCCAGCAGCTTCTTACCACCGCGCAATGAGCAGTTCTTC. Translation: CASSFLPPRNEQFF.

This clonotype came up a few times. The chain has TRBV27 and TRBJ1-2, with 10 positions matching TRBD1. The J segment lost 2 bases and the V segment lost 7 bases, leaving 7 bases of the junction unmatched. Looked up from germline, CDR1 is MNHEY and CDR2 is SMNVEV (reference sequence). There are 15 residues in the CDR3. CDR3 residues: CASIPTGQGNYGYTF. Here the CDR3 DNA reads TGTGCCAGCATTCCGACGGGACAGGGGAACTATGGCTACACCTTC.

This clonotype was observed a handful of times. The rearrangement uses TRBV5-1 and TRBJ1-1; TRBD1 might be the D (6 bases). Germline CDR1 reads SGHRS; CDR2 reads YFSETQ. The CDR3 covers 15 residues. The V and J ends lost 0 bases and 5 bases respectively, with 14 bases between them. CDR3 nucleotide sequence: TGCGCCAGCAGCTTGGCCCCGGGGGCGGATACTGAAGCTTTCTTT. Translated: CASSLAPGADTEAFF.

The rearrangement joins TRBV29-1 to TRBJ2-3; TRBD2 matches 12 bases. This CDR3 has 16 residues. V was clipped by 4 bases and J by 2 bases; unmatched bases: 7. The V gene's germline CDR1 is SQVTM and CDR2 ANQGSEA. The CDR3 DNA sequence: TGCAGCGTTGTCCCCGGACTAGCGGGGAACACAGATACGCAGTATTTT. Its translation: CSVVPGLAGNTDTQYF.

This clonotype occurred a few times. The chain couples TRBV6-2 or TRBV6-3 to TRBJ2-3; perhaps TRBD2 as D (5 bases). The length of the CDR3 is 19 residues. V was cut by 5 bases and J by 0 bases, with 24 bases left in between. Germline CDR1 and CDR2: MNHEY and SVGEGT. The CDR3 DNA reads TGTGCCAGCAGTCACGACCGACGGACTGTGCGGCCTAGCACAGATACGCAGTATTTT. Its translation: CASSHDRRTVRPSTDTQYF.

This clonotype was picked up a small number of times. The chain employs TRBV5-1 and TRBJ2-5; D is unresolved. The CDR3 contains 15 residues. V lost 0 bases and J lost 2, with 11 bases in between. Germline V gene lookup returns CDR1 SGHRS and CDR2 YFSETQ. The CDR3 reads CASSLGVGRQETQYF. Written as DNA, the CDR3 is TGCGCCAGCAGCTTGGGTGTTGGCCGACAAGAGACCCAGTACTTC.

The CDR3 DNA follows: TGTGCCAGCAGTTACGGACCGTCCAATGAGCAGTACTTC. Protein sequence: CASSYGPSNEQYF. The chain employs TRBV6-5 and TRBJ2-7; the D is unclear. The ends were cut back, 2 bases at V and 7 bases at J, with 12 bases in the middle. The CDR3 runs 13 residues. Germline values: CDR1 MNHEY, CDR2 SVGAGI.

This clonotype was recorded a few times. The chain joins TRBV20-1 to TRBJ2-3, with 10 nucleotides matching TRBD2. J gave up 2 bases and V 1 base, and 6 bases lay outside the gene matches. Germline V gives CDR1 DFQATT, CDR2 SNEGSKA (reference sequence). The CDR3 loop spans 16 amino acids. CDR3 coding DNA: TGCAGTGCTAGAGCCCAGCGGGGGGGCTCCACAGATACGCAGTATTTT. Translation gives CSARAQRGGSTDTQYF.

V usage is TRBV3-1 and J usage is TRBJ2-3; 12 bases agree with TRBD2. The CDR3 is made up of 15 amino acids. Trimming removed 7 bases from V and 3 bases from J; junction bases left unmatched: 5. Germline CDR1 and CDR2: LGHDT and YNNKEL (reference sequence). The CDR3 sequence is CASTQTSGGTDTQYF. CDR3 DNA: TGTGCCAGCACCCAGACTAGCGGGGGAACAGATACGCAGTATTTT.

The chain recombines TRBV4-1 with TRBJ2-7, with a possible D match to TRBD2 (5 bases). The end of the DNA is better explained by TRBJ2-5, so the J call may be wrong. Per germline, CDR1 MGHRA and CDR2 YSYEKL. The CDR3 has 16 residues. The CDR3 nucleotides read TGCGCCAGCAGCTCACGACTACAGACCACCCAAGAGACCCAGTACTTC. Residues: CASSSRLQTTQETQYF.

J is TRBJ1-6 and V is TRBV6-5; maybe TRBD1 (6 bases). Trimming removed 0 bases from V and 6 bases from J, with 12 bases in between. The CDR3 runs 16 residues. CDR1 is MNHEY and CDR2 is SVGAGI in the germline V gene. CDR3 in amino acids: CASSYSGTGINSPLHF. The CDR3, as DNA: TGTGCCAGCAGTTACTCCGGCACAGGGATTAATTCACCCCTCCACTTT.

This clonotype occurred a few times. DNA of the CDR3: TGTGCCAGCAGTCCAGGGGTGAACAATCAGCCCCAGCATTTT. As protein: CASSPGVNNQPQHF. V is TRBV12-3 or TRBV12-4 and J is TRBJ1-5, with a tentative D call TRBD1 (6 bases). The CDR3 length is 14 residues. The V end was cut by 5 bases, the J end by 3 bases, with 11 bases between.

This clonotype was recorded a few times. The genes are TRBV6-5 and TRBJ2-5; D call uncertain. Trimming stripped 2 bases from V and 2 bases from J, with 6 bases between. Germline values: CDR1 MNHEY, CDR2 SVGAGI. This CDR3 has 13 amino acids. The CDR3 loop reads CASSYEVQETQYF. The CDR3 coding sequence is TGTGCCAGCAGTTACGAAGTTCAAGAGACCCAGTACTTC.

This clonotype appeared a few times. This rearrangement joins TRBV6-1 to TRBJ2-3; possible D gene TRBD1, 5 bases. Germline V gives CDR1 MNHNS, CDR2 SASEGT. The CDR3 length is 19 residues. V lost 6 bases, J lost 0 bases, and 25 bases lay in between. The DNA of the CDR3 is TGTGCCAGCAGGCGTCAACGTAGTTTCAGTGGGGCTAGCACAGATACGCAGTATTTT. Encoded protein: CASRRQRSFSGASTDTQYF.

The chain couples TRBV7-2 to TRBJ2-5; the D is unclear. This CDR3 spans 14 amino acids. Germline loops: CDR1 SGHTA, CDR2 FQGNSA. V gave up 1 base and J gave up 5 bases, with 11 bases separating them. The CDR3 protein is CASSLGDGPETQYF. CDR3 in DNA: TGTGCCAGCAGCTTAGGGGATGGACCCGAGACCCAGTACTTC.

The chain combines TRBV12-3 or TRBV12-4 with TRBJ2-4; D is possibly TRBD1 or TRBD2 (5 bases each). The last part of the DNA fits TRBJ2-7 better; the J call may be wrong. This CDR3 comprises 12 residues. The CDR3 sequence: CASSRDGLEQYF. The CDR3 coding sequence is TGTGCCAGCAGCCGGGACGGCCTCGAGCAGTACTTC.

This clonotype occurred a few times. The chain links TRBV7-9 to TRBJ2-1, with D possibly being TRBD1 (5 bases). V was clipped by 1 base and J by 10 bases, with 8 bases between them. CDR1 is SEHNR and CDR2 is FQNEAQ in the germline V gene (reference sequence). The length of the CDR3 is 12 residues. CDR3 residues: CASSLGTPEQFF. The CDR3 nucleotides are TGTGCCAGCAGCTTAGGGACACCCGAGCAGTTCTTC.

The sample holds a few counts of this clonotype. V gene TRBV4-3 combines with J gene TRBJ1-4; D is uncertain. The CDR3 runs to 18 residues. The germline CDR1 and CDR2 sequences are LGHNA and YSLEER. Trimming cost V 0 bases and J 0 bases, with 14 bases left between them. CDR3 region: CASSQDPLTDATNEKLFF. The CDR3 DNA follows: TGCGCCAGCAGCCAAGACCCTCTAACAGATGCAACTAATGAAAAACTGTTTTTT.

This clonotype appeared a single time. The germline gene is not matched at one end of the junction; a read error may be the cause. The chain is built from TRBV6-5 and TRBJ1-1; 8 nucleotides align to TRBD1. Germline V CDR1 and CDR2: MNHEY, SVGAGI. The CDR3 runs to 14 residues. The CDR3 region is CASSFRGLSTEASF. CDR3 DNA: TGTGCCAGCAGTTTCAGGGGGCTGAGCACTGAAGCTTCCTTT.

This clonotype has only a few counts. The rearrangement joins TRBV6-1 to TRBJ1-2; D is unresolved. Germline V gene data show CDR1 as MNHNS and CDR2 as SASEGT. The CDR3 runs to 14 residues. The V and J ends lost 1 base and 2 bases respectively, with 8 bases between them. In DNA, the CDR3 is TGTGCCAGCAGTGAAGGGGCGAAAAACTATGGCTACACCTTC. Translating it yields CASSEGAKNYGYTF.

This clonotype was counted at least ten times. CDR3 nucleotides: TGTGCCAGCAGCTTAGCGCGAGGCAGCAACACTGAAGCTTTCTTT. Protein: CASSLARGSNTEAFF. The chain links TRBV7-2 to TRBJ1-1; D is ambiguous. The CDR3 runs 15 residues. V was trimmed by 0 bases and J by 2 bases, leaving 10 bases between them. CDR1 is SGHTA, CDR2 FQGNSA, per germline.

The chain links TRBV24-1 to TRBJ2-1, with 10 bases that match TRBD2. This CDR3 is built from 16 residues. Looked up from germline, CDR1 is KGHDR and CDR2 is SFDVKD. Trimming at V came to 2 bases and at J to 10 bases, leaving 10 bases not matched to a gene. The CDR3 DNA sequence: TGTGCCACCAGTGATTCCGGGACTAGCGCCAATAACGAGCAGTTCTTC. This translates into CATSDSGTSANNEQFF.